This T cell receptor beta chain was captured by sequencing in a study of cytomegalovirus exposure and HLA in healthy donors. The PCR ran on 60 Vbeta and 13 Jbeta primers. Clones were sequenced by immunoSEQ multiplex PCR, and TCRdb holds only the in-frame ones, with some missing. Here the sample spans approximately 150,000 clones, about 88% being singletons. CDR1 and CDR2 from the germline V gene are SGDLS and YYNGEE. The junction had 21 bases not matched to a gene; V was cut back by 3 bases and J by 8 bases. The CDR3 totals 18 residues. The chain joins TRBV9 to TRBJ1-2; 8 positions agree with TRBD1. The sequence was obtained from a young man in good health and CMV-seropositive. Sequencing was done on a sample of PBMCs. The CDR3 region is CASSAPSGLLGQDGGYTF. In DNA form, the CDR3 reads TGTGCCAGCAGCGCCCCCTCCGGCCTTCTGGGACAGGACGGGGGCTACACCTTC. The variable domain in full, with the rest retrieved from reference TRBV9 and TRBJ1-2, is DSGVTQTPKHLITATGQRVTLRCSPRSGDLSVYWYQQSLDQGLQFLIQYYNGEERAKGNILERFSAQQFPDLHSELNLSSLELGDSALYFCASSAPSGLLGQDGGYTFGSGTRLTVV.